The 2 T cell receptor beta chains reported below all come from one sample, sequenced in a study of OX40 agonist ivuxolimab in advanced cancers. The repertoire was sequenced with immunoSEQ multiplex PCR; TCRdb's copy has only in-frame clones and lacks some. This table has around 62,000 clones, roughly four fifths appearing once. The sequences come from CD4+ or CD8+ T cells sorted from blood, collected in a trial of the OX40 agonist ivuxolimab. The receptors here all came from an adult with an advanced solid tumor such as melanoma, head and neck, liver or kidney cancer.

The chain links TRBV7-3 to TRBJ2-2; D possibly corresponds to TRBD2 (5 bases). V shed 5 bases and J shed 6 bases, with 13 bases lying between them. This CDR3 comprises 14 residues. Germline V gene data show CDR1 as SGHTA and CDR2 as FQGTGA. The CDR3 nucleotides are TGTGCCAGCAGCGACTACAGCCTACCCGGGGAGCTGTTTTTT. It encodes CASSDYSLPGELFF.

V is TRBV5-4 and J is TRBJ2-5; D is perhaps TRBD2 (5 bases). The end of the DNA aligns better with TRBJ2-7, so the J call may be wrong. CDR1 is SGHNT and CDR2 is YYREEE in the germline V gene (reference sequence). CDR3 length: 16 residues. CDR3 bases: TGTGCCAGCAGCTTGACCGGCAGCGGCACCTCCTACGAGCAGTACTTC. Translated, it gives CASSLTGSGTSYEQYF.